What follows is one T cell receptor (beta chain) and its context. The sample originates from a study of blood T cell repertoires in COVID-19. Study-level background: Sources were T cells, B-cell-depleted T cells, or PBMCs; the material itself was cDNA or gDNA.

CDR1 is ENHRY and CDR2 is SYGVKD in the germline V gene. V was trimmed by 4 bases and J by 6 bases, leaving 12 bases between them. The CDR3 runs to 13 residues. Authors' processing steps: Researchers report that nucleated cell counts were estimated from reference gene primer amplification. The table came from immunoSEQ multiplex PCR; TCRdb's copy has only in-frame clones and leaves some out. V and J calls and clone size follow that table, whereas D and trimming were derived from the DNA. Among under 130,000 clones, around 84% were seen once, and the ten largest hold around 11%. This chain joins TRBV10-3 and TRBJ1-2; a weak D match, TRBD1 (5 bases). The sequencing sample was made of peripheral blood. The receptor's source is a human donor in a cohort sampled during active COVID-19. DNA for the CDR3: TGTGCCATCAGTGCGCAGGGAAGGAATGGCTACACCTTC. Translation: CAISAQGRNGYTF.